This TCR beta chain was sequenced during a study of CD8+CD57+ T cells in acquired aplastic anemia. Study outcomes and limitations: Patients and controls were not found to differ significantly in CD8+ Simpson's diversity.

For sequencing, patients were chosen who had shown expansion of CD8+CD57+ cells by flow cytometry. V lost 2 bases, J lost 0 bases, and 6 bases lay in between. Germline lookup yields CDR1 MNHEY and CDR2 SVGAGI. This CDR3 region has 14 residues. Genomic DNA templated the TCR beta VDJ and CDR3 profiling. MiXCR, applied by TCRdb to the reads, yields one record per CDR3 protein. The repertoire has more than 45,000 distinct CDR3 sequences, 55% to 70% of them found once; the top ten carry roughly 15%. Of note for this clonotype: No antigen is known for it.

The sample taken for sequencing was sorted CD4+, CD8+, or CD8+CD57+ T cells (not recorded which) from PBMCs. The rearrangement joins TRBV6-5 to TRBJ2-3; unclear D gene. This TCR was recovered from a human donor with aplastic anemia. Here the CDR3 DNA reads TGTGCCAGCAGTTACAAGGGAAGCACAGATACGCAGTATTTT. Amino acid sequence: CASSYKGSTDTQYF.